The T cell receptor (beta chain) described here comes from a study of T cell responses to AZD1222 COVID-19 vaccine. Of note for this clone: Its specificity is not known.

V shed 0 bases and J shed 1 base, with 12 bases lying between them. The CDR3 totals 16 residues. The germline CDR1 and CDR2 sequences are MNHNY and SVGAGI (reference sequence). Profiling relied on immunoSEQ multiplex PCR, and the TCRdb table lists in-frame clones only, not all of them. Of roughly 140,000 clones listed, more than 70% are singletons. The study's findings and limits: Epitopes outside B.1.351 and B.1.1.7 mutated regions reportedly drew nearly half of spike TCRs. Clonal diversity was possibly underestimated; the donors were predominantly white British and more often female. Regions 160-218 and 743-854 dominated among vaccine-associated CD4 TCRs spanning spike. Repertoires were obtained only post-peak T cell response.

The receptor was isolated from an adult in good health. This chain uses TRBV6-6 with TRBJ1-1, with no clear D. Sequencing used peripheral blood, obtained on day 0 of MenACWY control vaccination. This chain's CDR3 is CASSYSQSLRNTEAFF. In DNA form, the CDR3 reads TGTGCCAGCAGTTACTCGCAATCACTCCGGAACACTGAAGCTTTCTTT.